The text below deals with one T cell receptor (beta chain). No antigen is known for it. One end of the junction is discordant with germline, which a read error may explain. TCRdb processed the 5' RACE reads anew with MiXCR; each CDR3 protein has one entry. The sample shows approximately 1.8 million distinct CDR3 sequences, around 29% of them seen only once. These data are taken from a study of identical twins. Whole-study findings and limits: Invariant cells of the MAIT and iNKT types might have partly distorted the zero-insertion analyses. Twins showed weaker excess sharing in their beta out-of-frame sequences.

Only healthy Caucasians were enrolled as donors. Sequenced material: cord blood. The TCR sequence derives from a newborn girl in good health.

The CDR3 is CAGSDPSSYNEQFF. DNA for the CDR3: TGTGCCGGCAGTGATCCGAGCTCCTACAATGAGCAGTTCTTC. The genes are TRBV6-1 and TRBJ2-1; D ambiguous. The V gene's germline CDR1 is MNHNS and CDR2 SASEGT. This CDR3 is built from 14 residues.